What follows are 21 T cell receptor beta chains derived from one specimen sequenced in a study of T cell responses to AZD1222 COVID-19 vaccine. Sequencing was performed with immunoSEQ multiplex PCR; in TCRdb, only in-frame clones are kept and a portion is missing. The repertoire holds about 200,000 clones, with roughly 92% as singletons. The sample in question was peripheral blood, obtained on day 0 of AZD1222 vaccination. These receptors were obtained from an adult in good health.

The genes are TRBV6-2 or TRBV6-3 and TRBJ1-3; maybe TRBD1 (6 bases). V was trimmed by 0 bases and J by 0 bases, leaving 9 bases between them. Germline CDR1 and CDR2: MNHEY and SVGEGT. The CDR3 sequence is 16 residues long. The CDR3 loop is CASSYSWDISGNTIYF. The CDR3 DNA reads TGTGCCAGCAGTTACTCGTGGGACATCTCTGGAAACACCATATATTTT.

V and J are TRBV6-5 and TRBJ2-4, with a possible D match to TRBD1 (5 bases). This CDR3 region has 13 residues. V was shortened by 6 bases and J by 11 bases, with 17 bases between the two germline ends. Per the germline V gene, CDR1 is MNHEY and CDR2 is SVGAGI. The CDR3 reads CASRRPDISLQYF. The CDR3 bases are TGTGCCAGCAGGCGACCGGACATTTCTCTTCAGTACTTC.

This chain joins TRBV7-8 and TRBJ1-1; the D gene is possibly TRBD1 (5 bases). Germline values: CDR1 SGHVS, CDR2 FQNEAQ. The V gene lost 5 bases and the J gene lost 1 base, with 11 bases spanning the gap. The CDR3 sequence is 14 residues long. CDR3 nucleotide sequence: TGTGCCAGCAGCCAGACAGCTTCGAACACTGAAGCTTTCTTT. Protein sequence: CASSQTASNTEAFF.

This clone was seen only once. The chain joins TRBV27 to TRBJ2-7, with 10 bases identical to TRBD1. V trimming: 10 bases; J trimming: 4 bases; junction bases outside the gene matches: 13. The CDR3 has 15 amino acids. Per the germline V gene, CDR1 is MNHEY and CDR2 is SMNVEV (reference sequence). CDR3 sequence: CATRRPGQGKYEQYF. Written as DNA, the CDR3 is TGTGCCACCCGTCGGCCGGGACAGGGGAAATACGAGCAGTACTTC.

The chain employs TRBV20-1 and TRBJ1-2; D is unclear. Germline CDR1 is DFQATT and CDR2 is SNEGSKA (reference sequence). V was pared by 8 bases and J by 4 bases, with 11 bases between. There are 11 residues in the CDR3. CDR3 protein: CSYQRPYGYTF. CDR3 in DNA: TGCAGTTATCAACGGCCCTATGGCTACACCTTC.

This clone was seen only once. This sequence joins TRBV2 and TRBJ1-5; D is undetermined. V shed 1 base and J shed 1 base, with 2 bases lying between them. There are 13 residues in the CDR3. CDR1 SNHLY and CDR2 FYNNEI come from the germline V gene. The CDR3 loop reads CASSEESNQPQHF. The CDR3 bases are TGTGCCAGCAGTGAAGAGAGCAATCAGCCCCAGCATTTT.

The chain combines TRBV5-4 with TRBJ1-6, with D possibly being TRBD1 (6 bases). CDR1 is SGHNT, CDR2 YYREEE, per germline (reference sequence). The germline V and J ends were trimmed by 1 base and 10 bases, with 12 bases remaining between them. The CDR3 has 14 amino acids. In DNA, the CDR3 is TGTGCCAGCAGCTTGAACAGGGATCCCTCACCCCTCCACTTT. It yields the protein CASSLNRDPSPLHF. Complete variable domain (other parts from reference TRBV5-4 and TRBJ1-6): ETGVTQSPTHLIKTRGQQVTLRCSSQSGHNTVSWYQQALGQGPQFIFQYYREEENGRGNFPPRFSGLQFPNYSSELNVNALELDDSALYLCASSLNRDPSPLHFGNGTRLTVT.

V gene TRBV11-2 combines with J gene TRBJ1-5; TRBD1 agrees at 7 bases. This CDR3 contains 15 residues. V was pared by 0 bases and J by 6 bases, with 5 bases of the junction left unmatched. CDR1 is SGHAT and CDR2 is FQNNGV in the germline V gene. CDR3 DNA: TGTGCCAGCAGCTTAGAGACAGGGCCCGGTCAGCCCCAGCATTTT. The encoded protein is CASSLETGPGQPQHF.

The chain is built from TRBV7-2 and TRBJ1-2, with unresolved D. The CDR3 contains 17 residues. Between the trimmed V and J ends, which lost 7 bases and 1 base, there was a span of 22 bases. Germline CDR1 reads SGHTA; CDR2 reads FQGNSA. For the CDR3, the DNA is TGTGCCAGCACTCCTCCCCTGACCCCCGGGATTAACTATGGCTACACCTTC. The encoded protein is CASTPPLTPGINYGYTF. Drawing the rest from reference TRBV7-2 and TRBJ1-2, the complete variable domain is GAGVSQSPSNKVTEKGKDVELRCDPISGHTALYWYRQSLGQGLEFLIYFQGNSAPDKSGLPSDRFSAERTGGSVSTLTIQRTQQEDSAVYLCASTPPLTPGINYGYTFGSGTRLTVV.

The chain uses TRBV7-9 and TRBJ1-5; 9 nucleotides align to TRBD1. CDR1 SEHNR and CDR2 FQNEAQ come from the germline V gene (reference sequence). J gave up 6 bases and V 5 bases, and 8 bases lay outside the gene matches. CDR3 length: 15 amino acids. This CDR3 is CASSPGTGPSQPQHF. The CDR3 coding sequence is TGTGCCAGCAGCCCTGGGACAGGGCCTTCTCAGCCCCAGCATTTT.

This clone is a singleton in its sample. The rearrangement joins TRBV6-5 to TRBJ1-1, with no clear D. Germline loops: CDR1 MNHEY, CDR2 SVGAGI. V was clipped by 5 bases and J by 1 base, with 14 bases between them. This CDR3 is built from 15 residues. The chain's CDR3 is CASSNTPVRNTEAFF. CDR3 DNA sequence: TGTGCCAGCAGTAACACGCCCGTCCGGAACACTGAAGCTTTCTTT.

On this clone itself: This specimen includes other DNA sequences encoding the same CDR3. The chain links TRBV5-1 to TRBJ1-1; 7 bases fit TRBD1. Germline V gives CDR1 SGHRS, CDR2 YFSETQ. The trim removed 4 bases at V and 0 bases at J, leaving 6 bases unmatched. The CDR3 consists of 15 residues. CDR3 loop: CASSPLTGMNTEAFF. The CDR3 DNA is TGCGCCAGCAGCCCTCTGACAGGGATGAACACTGAAGCTTTCTTT.

This clone showed up just once. This sequence joins TRBV9 and TRBJ2-1; TRBD2 agrees at 7 bases. CDR3 size: 17 residues. CDR1 and CDR2 from the germline V gene are SGDLS and YYNGEE. The J segment lost 1 base and the V segment lost 3 bases, leaving 10 bases of the junction unmatched. CDR3 nucleotide sequence: TGTGCCAGCAGCGGGGATGCGGCGGGGGTTTCCTACAATGAGCAGTTCTTC. Its protein is CASSGDAAGVSYNEQFF.

This chain connects TRBV7-2 to TRBJ1-1; unclear D gene. CDR3 length: 16 residues. Trimming pared 4 bases from V and 0 bases from J, leaving 15 bases between. CDR1 SGHTA and CDR2 FQGNSA come from the germline V gene. The CDR3 here is CASSSGIFGMNTEAFF. The CDR3, as DNA: TGTGCCAGCAGCTCCGGGATCTTTGGCATGAACACTGAAGCTTTCTTT. Combining the CDR3 with reference TRBV7-2 and TRBJ1-1 gives the whole variable domain GAGVSQSPSNKVTEKGKDVELRCDPISGHTALYWYRQSLGQGLEFLIYFQGNSAPDKSGLPSDRFSAERTGGSVSTLTIQRTQQEDSAVYLCASSSGIFGMNTEAFFGQGTRLTVV.

The chain recombines TRBV6-6 with TRBJ1-1; D is unresolved. CDR1 is MNHNY and CDR2 is SVGAGI in the germline V gene (reference sequence). V lost 6 bases, J lost 5 bases, and 16 bases lay in between. The CDR3 runs 14 residues. CDR3 DNA sequence: TGTGCCAGCAGGCCCGGCCGTGTGGGGACTGAAGCTTTCTTT. Its protein is CASRPGRVGTEAFF.

CDR3 protein: CASSLGGPNTEAFF. In nucleotides, the CDR3 is TGTGCCAGCAGCTTGGGGGGCCCGAACACTGAAGCTTTCTTT. The rearrangement links TRBV5-4 to TRBJ1-1; weak D call: TRBD1 (5 bases). The CDR3 is 14 residues long. CDR1 and CDR2 (germline): SGHNT, YYREEE (reference sequence). Deletions cut 0 bases from V and 1 base from J, with 7 bases between. Together with reference TRBV5-4 and TRBJ1-1, the CDR3 gives the full variable domain: ETGVTQSPTHLIKTRGQQVTLRCSSQSGHNTVSWYQQALGQGPQFIFQYYREEENGRGNFPPRFSGLQFPNYSSELNVNALELDDSALYLCASSLGGPNTEAFFGQGTRLTVV.

The chain has TRBV7-2 and TRBJ1-4, with D unresolved. The CDR3 spans 14 residues. Trimming left V 1 base short and J 7 bases short, with 10 bases between. CDR1 is SGHTA, CDR2 FQGNSA, per germline. This CDR3 reads CASSLVGFGEKLFF. Here the CDR3 DNA reads TGTGCCAGCAGCTTAGTAGGGTTCGGTGAAAAACTGTTTTTT.

The genes are TRBV4-1 and TRBJ1-2, with D possibly matching TRBD1 (5 bases). With 1 base removed from V and 3 bases from J, the gap between germline ends came to 24 bases. This CDR3 region has 19 residues. Looked up from germline, CDR1 is MGHRA and CDR2 is YSYEKL. CDR3 loop: CASSQARYSIRDRDYGYTF. The DNA of the CDR3 is TGCGCCAGCAGCCAAGCCCGCTACAGCATCAGGGACCGGGACTATGGCTACACCTTC.

The CDR3 coding sequence is TGTGCCAGCAGGACAGGGAACTCTGGAAACACCATATATTTT. It encodes CASRTGNSGNTIYF. The chain links TRBV6-5 to TRBJ1-3; 7 bases agree with TRBD1. The V and J ends lost 6 bases and 0 bases, in that order; junction bases with no gene match: 2. From germline, CDR1 is MNHEY and CDR2 SVGAGI. There are 14 residues in the CDR3.

This clone was counted between two and nine times. The gene calls are TRBV27 and TRBJ2-7; no definite D call. The CDR3 is made up of 12 amino acids. CDR1 and CDR2 from the germline V gene are MNHEY and SMNVEV (reference sequence). Between the trimmed V and J ends, which lost 6 bases and 2 bases, there was a span of 8 bases. DNA of the CDR3: TGTGCCAGCAGCTCCCCGGCCTACGAGCAGTACTTC. Amino acids: CASSSPAYEQYF.

This chain connects TRBV2 to TRBJ2-1; 9 bases map to TRBD2. Germline V gene sequence: CDR1 SNHLY, CDR2 FYNNEI. This CDR3 spans 15 amino acids. With V trimmed by 2 bases and J by 10 bases, 9 bases remained unmatched. The CDR3 nucleotides read TGTGCCAGCAGTGAACTGCGGGGGGGCCTCGGGGAGCAGTTCTTC. Translated: CASSELRGGLGEQFF.